The T cell receptor beta chain under discussion was sequenced for a study of Graves' ophthalmopathy and Graves' hyperthyroidism. Moderately to severely active ophthalmopathy under 3 months, CAS at least 3, NOSPECS at least 4. Amplification of TCR beta CDR3 regions used RNA transcripts. HTBI primers primed a first-round RT-PCR, and a second-round multiplex PCR followed. Each CDR3 protein is one row after TCRdb ran MiXCR on the multiplex PCR reads. The profile shows 740,000 or so distinct CDR3 sequences, 40% of them singletons. A note on this clonotype: This could be a read error, since a much larger clone is one nucleotide away. Likely a read error: the CDR3 ends without its conserved phenylalanine or tryptophan.

Germline V gives CDR1 ENHRY, CDR2 SYGVKD. The CDR3 has 15 residues. With 6 bases clipped from V and 1 base from J, the junction kept 6 bases outside the gene matches. The receptor's source is an adult man with Graves' ophthalmopathy. The rearrangement links TRBV10-3 to TRBJ1-1; 9 nucleotides line up with TRBD1. Sequenced input: peripheral blood. The CDR3 DNA follows: TGTGCCATCAGACTGGGACAGGGAACGAACACTGAAGCTTTCCTT. The encoded protein is CAIRLGQGTNTEAFL.